This T cell receptor (beta chain) was captured in a study of OX40 agonist ivuxolimab in advanced cancers. Study-wide context: Ivuxolimab, an antibody that agonizes OX40 (CD134), was administered to the patients. Mean age about 60 years, range about 23 to 80; just over 80% male. Two cutaneous melanoma patients and one hepatocellular carcinoma patient, three in all, had partial responses.

Looked up from germline, CDR1 is MNHEY and CDR2 is SVGAGI. The CDR3 length is 13 residues. V was pared by 2 bases and J by 7 bases, with 12 bases between. Clones were sequenced by immunoSEQ multiplex PCR, and TCRdb holds only the in-frame ones, with some missing. The sample includes about 94,000 clones, 92% of them seen just once. The TCR originated in an adult with an advanced solid tumor such as melanoma, head and neck, liver or kidney cancer. This chain joins TRBV6-5 and TRBJ2-7; the D call may be TRBD1 or TRBD2 (5 bases each). Sequencing used CD4+ or CD8+ T cells sorted from blood, obtained in a trial of the OX40 agonist ivuxolimab. The CDR3 here is CASSYTGAVEQYF. CDR3 coding DNA: TGTGCCAGCAGTTACACCGGGGCGGTTGAGCAGTACTTC.